This T cell receptor beta chain was recorded in a study of cytomegalovirus exposure and HLA in healthy donors. The study, taken as a whole, reports: Later findings reportedly placed an Asian-associated ancestry cluster below the approximately 670-donor mean for N-insertions. An analysis was carried out at a later point. It showed that HLA-associated TCR beta chains were more clonally expanded than equally common non-associated chains.

In regard to this clone: Antigen: not known.

The CDR3 totals 14 residues. The germline CDR1 and CDR2 sequences are SGHNT and YYREEE (reference sequence). Trimming shortened V by 4 bases and J by 7 bases, and 16 bases separated the two germline ends. At collection, donors were nominally healthy, but unrecorded immune exposures were probable. Primers: 60 Vbeta forward and 13 Jbeta reverse. Repertoires were generated with immunoSEQ multiplex PCR, while TCRdb's copy carries only in-frame clones and drops some. This table holds roughly 140,000 clones, about 85% found once. The receptor's source is a woman aged 18-35 years in good health and CMV-seronegative. The sample was PBMCs. J is TRBJ2-3 and V is TRBV5-4, with a possible D match to TRBD2 (6 bases). The CDR3 DNA is TGTGCCAGCAGCCCCCGCGGGGCCGCGAATACGCAGTATTTT. This translates into CASSPRGAANTQYF.